This TCR beta chain originates from a study of beta chain features in type 1 diabetes. Findings and caveats of the study: In every one of the four CD4+ subsets, TCRB CDR3s were moderately but significantly shorter in Type 1 diabetes patients.

The CDR3 has 16 amino acids. V trimming: 0 bases; J trimming: 2 bases; junction bases outside the gene matches: 6. The germline gives CDR1 SGHRS, CDR2 YFSETQ. Expressed TCRB transcripts were sequenced because the isolated RNA had all been reverse transcribed beforehand. Naive, central memory and regulatory T cell samples averaged roughly 3.7 million reads. TCRdb keeps only in-frame clones here, not all; method: immunoSEQ multiplex PCR. The sample has 600,000 to 700,000 clones; around an eighth are singletons. Points on this clone: The antigen remains undetermined.

Sequenced input: naive CD4+ T cells from blood. This TCR derives from a man aged 18 to 29 with type 1 diabetes. The genes are TRBV5-1 and TRBJ2-7, with TRBD2 matching 9 bases. The CDR3 nucleotides read TGCGCCAGCAGCTTGGCGGCTAGCGGGGCGACCTACGAGCAGTACTTC. Translation: CASSLAASGATYEQYF.